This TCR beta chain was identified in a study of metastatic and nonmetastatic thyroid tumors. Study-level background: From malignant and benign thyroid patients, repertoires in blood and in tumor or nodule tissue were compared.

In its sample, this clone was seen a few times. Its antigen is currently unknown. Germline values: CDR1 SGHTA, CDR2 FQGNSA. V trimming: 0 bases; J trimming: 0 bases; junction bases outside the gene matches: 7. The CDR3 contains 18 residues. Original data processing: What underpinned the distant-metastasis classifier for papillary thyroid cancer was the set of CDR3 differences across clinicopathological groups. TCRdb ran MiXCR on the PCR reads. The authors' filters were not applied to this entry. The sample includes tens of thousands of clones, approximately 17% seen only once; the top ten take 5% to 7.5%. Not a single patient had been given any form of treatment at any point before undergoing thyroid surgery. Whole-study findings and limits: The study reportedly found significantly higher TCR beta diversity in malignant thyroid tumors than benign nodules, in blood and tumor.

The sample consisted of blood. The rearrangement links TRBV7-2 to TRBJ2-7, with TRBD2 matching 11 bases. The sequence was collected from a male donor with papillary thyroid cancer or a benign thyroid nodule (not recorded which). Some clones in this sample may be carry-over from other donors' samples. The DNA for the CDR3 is TGTGCCAGCAGCTTAGCGGCTAGCGGGGGGTGGAGCTCCTACGAGCAGTACTTC. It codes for CASSLAASGGWSSYEQYF. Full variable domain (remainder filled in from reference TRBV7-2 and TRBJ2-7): GAGVSQSPSNKVTEKGKDVELRCDPISGHTALYWYRQSLGQGLEFLIYFQGNSAPDKSGLPSDRFSAERTGGSVSTLTIQRTQQEDSAVYLCASSLAASGGWSSYEQYFGPGTRLTVT.